This T cell receptor beta chain came from a study of Tregs in tolerant kidney transplant recipients. Clones were sequenced by immunoSEQ multiplex PCR, and TCRdb holds only the in-frame ones, with some missing. The ten top clones account for around 15%, within a sample of roughly 30,000 clones. Germline CDR1 and CDR2: SNHLY and FYNNEI. This CDR3 is 11 amino acids long. Trimming at V came to 11 bases and at J to 5 bases, leaving 1 base not matched to a gene. Thawed PBMCs were FACS-sorted into unstimulated CD4+CD25+CD127- regulatory T cells, CD4+CD25- non-regulatory cells, CD4 and CD8 cells. As to this clone: The sequenced fragment ends 3 residues before the CDR3 boundary, so the rest is inferred from the germline J gene.

This receptor was taken from a human donor who received a combined kidney and bone marrow transplant. V usage is TRBV2 and J usage is TRBJ2-2, with 8 bases fitting TRBD1. Specimen: CD8+ T cells from blood, collected before the transplant. CDR3 residues: CAGQGTGELFF. CDR3 bases read: TGTGCCGGACAGGGTACCGGGGAG.